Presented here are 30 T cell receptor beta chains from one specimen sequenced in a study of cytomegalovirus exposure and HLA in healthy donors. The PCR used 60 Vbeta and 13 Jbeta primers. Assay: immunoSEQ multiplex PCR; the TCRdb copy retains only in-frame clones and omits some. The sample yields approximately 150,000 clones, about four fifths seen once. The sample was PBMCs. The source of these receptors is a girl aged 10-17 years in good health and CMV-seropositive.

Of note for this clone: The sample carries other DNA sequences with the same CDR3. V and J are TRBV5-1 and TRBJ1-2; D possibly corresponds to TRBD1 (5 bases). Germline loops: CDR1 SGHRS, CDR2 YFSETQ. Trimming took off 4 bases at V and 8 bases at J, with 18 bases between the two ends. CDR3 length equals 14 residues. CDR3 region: CASSSGGRVGGYTF. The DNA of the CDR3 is TGCGCCAGCAGCAGCGGGGGTAGGGTAGGGGGCTACACCTTC.

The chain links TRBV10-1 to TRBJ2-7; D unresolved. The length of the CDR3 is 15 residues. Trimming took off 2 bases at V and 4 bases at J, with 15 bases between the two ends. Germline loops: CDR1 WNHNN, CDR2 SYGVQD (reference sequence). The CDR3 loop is CASSERQPSAYEQYF. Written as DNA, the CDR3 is TGCGCCAGCAGTGAGCGGCAGCCGAGCGCTTACGAGCAGTACTTC.

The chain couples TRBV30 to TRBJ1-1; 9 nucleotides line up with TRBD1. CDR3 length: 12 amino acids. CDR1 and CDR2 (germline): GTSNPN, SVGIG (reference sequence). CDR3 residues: CGLGQGVTEAFF. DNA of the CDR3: TGTGGGTTGGGACAGGGAGTCACTGAAGCTTTCTTT.

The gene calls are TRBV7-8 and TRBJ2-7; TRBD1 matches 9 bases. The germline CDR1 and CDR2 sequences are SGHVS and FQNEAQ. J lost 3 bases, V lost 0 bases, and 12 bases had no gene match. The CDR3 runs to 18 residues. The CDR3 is CASSLADRRTGEVYEQYF. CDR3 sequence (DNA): TGTGCCAGCAGCTTAGCCGACCGTCGGACAGGGGAAGTCTACGAGCAGTACTTC.

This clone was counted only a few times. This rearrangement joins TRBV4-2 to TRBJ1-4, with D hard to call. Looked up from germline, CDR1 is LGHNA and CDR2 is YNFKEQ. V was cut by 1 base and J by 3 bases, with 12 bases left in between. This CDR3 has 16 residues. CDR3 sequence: CASSQGRVKSNEKLFF. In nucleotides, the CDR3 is TGTGCCAGCAGCCAAGGCCGAGTAAAATCTAATGAAAAACTGTTTTTT.

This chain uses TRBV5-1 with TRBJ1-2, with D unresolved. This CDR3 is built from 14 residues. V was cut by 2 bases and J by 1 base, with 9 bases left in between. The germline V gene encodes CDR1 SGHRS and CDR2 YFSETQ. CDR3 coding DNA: TGCGCCAGCAGCTTATCCCCCTATAACTATGGCTACACCTTC. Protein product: CASSLSPYNYGYTF.

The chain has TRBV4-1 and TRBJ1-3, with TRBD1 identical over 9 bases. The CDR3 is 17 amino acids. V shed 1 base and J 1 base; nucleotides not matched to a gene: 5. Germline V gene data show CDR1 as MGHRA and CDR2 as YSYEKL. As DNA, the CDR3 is TGCGCCAGCAGCCAAGTCGGGACAGGGACGTCTGGAAACACCATATATTTT. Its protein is CASSQVGTGTSGNTIYF.

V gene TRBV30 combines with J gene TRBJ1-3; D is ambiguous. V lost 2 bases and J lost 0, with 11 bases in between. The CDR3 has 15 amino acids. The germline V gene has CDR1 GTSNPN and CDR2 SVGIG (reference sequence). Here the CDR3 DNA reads TGTGCCTGGAGTCCACAGTTCACCTCTGGAAACACCATATATTTT. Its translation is CAWSPQFTSGNTIYF.

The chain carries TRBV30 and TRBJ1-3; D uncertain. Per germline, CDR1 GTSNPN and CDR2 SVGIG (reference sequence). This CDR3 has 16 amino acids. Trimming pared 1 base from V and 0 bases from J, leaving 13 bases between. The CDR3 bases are TGTGCCTGGAGTGCACCCGGGTTCTCCTCTGGAAACACCATATATTTT. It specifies CAWSAPGFSSGNTIYF.

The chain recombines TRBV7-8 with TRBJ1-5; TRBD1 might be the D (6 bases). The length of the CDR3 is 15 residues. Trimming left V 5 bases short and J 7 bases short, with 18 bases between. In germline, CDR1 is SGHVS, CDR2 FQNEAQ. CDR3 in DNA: TGTGCCAGCAGCCGGACGCCTCCAGGGGAACAGCCCCAGCATTTT. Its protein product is CASSRTPPGEQPQHF.

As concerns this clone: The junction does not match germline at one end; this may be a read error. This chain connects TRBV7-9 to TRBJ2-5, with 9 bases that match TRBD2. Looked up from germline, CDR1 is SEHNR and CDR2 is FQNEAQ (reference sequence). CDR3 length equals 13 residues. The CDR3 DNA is TGTGCCAGCAGCCTAGCGGGGCGAGAGACCCAGTACTTC. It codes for CASSLAGRETQYF.

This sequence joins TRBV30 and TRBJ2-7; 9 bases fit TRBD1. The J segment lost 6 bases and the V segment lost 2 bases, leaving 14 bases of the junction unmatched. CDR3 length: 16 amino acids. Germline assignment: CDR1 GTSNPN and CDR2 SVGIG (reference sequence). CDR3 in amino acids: CAWSSQIRDRASEQYF. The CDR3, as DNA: TGTGCCTGGAGTTCTCAAATCCGGGACAGGGCGAGCGAGCAGTACTTC.

The CDR3 here is CASSPGTVHGYTF. The CDR3 nucleotides read TGTGCCAGCAGCCCCGGGACAGTTCATGGCTACACCTTC. The chain links TRBV11-2 to TRBJ1-2; 7 nucleotides agree with TRBD1. The CDR3 runs 13 residues. The V segment lost 5 bases and the J segment 6 bases; nucleotides outside the gene matches: 6. Germline CDR1 and CDR2: SGHAT and FQNNGV.

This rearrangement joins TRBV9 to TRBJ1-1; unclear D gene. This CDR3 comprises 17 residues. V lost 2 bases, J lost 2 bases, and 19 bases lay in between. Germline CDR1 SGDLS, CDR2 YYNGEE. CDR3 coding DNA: TGTGCCAGCAGCGTTGGAAGTAAGGCAGCGCCTAACACTGAAGCTTTCTTT. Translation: CASSVGSKAAPNTEAFF.

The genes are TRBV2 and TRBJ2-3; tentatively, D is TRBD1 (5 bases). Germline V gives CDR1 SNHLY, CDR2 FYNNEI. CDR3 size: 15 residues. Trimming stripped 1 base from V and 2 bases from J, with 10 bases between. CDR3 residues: CASSEGQTDTDTQYF. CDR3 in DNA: TGTGCCAGCAGTGAAGGACAGACGGACACAGATACGCAGTATTTT.

The CDR3: CASSSRDRGLGNQPQHF. The CDR3 nucleotides are TGTGCCAGTAGTAGCCGGGACAGGGGGCTTGGCAATCAGCCCCAGCATTTT. The chain is built from TRBV19 and TRBJ1-5, with 12 bases matching TRBD1. This CDR3 comprises 17 residues. Germline V lookup: CDR1 LNHDA, CDR2 SQIVND (reference sequence). Trimming cost V 4 bases and J 2 bases; bases outside gene matches: 6.

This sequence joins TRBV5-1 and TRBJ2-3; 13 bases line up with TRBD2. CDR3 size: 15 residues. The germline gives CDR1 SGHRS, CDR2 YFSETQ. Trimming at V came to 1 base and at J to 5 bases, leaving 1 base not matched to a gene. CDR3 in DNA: TGCGCCAGCAGCTTGACTAGCGGGGGGGGAGATACGCAGTATTTT. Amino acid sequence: CASSLTSGGGDTQYF.

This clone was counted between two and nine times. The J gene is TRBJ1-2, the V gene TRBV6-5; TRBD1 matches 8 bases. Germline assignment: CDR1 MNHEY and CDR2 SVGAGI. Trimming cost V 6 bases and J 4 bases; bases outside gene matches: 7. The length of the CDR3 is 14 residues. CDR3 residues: CASSLRGRSYGYTF. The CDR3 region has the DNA TGTGCCAGCAGCCTCAGGGGGCGAAGCTATGGCTACACCTTC.

CDR3 region: CSVGVGGEAFF. Written as DNA, the CDR3 is TGCAGCGTTGGGGTGGGAGGTGAAGCTTTCTTT. The V gene is TRBV29-1, the J gene TRBJ1-1; D is unresolved. CDR1 is SQVTM and CDR2 is ANQGSEA in the germline V gene. V dropped 4 bases and J dropped 7 bases, with 10 bases sitting between them. The CDR3 spans 11 residues.

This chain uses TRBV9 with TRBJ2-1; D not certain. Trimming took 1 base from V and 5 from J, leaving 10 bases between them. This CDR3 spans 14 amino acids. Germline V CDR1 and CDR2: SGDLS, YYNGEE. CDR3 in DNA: TGTGCCAGCAGCGTAAGCCTACTTAACAATGAGCAGTTCTTC. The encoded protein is CASSVSLLNNEQFF.

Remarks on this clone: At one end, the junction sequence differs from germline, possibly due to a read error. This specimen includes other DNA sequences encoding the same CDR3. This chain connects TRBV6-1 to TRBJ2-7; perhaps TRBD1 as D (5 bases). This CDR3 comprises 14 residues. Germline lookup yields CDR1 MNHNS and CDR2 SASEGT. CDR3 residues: CASSSTPGRHEQYF. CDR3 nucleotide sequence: TGTGCTAGCAGTTCAACCCCAGGGCGGCACGAGCAGTACTTC.

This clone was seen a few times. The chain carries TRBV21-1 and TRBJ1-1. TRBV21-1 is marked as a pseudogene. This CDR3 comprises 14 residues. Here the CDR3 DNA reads TGTGCCAGCAGCGCGTTGGAGGGCAGCACTGAAGCTTTCTTT. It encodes CASSALEGSTEAFF.

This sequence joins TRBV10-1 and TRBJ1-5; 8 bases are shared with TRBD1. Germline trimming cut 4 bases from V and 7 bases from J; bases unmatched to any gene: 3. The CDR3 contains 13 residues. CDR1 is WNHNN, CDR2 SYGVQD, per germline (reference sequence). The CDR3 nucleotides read TGCGCCAGCAGTGGACAGGGGAACCAGCCCCAGCATTTT. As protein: CASSGQGNQPQHF.

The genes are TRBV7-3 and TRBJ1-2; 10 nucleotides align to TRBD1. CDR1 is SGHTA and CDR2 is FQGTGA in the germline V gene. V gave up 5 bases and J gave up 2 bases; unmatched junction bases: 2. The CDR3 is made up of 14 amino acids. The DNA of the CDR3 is TGTGCCAGCAGCCAGGGACAGGGGAACTATGGCTACACCTTC. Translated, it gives CASSQGQGNYGYTF.

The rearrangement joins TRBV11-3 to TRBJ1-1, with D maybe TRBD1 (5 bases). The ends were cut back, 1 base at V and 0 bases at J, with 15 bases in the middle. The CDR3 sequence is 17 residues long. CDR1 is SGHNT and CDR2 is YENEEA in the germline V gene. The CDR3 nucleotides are TGTGCCAGCAGCTTAGTTAGGGGTCCCCCCTTGAACACTGAAGCTTTCTTT. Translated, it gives CASSLVRGPPLNTEAFF.

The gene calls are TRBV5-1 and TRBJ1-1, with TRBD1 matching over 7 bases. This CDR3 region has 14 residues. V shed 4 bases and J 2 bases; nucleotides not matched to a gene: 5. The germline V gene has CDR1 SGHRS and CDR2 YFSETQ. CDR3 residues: CASSPGQPNTEAFF. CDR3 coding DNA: TGCGCCAGCAGCCCGGGACAGCCTAACACTGAAGCTTTCTTT.

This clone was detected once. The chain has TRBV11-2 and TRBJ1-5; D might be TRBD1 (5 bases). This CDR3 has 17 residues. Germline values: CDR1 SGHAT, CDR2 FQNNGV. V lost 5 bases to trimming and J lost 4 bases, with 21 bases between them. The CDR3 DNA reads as TGTGCCAGCAGCATCGGGACTGCGGGCCTTCTAAATCAGCCCCAGCATTTT. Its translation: CASSIGTAGLLNQPQHF.

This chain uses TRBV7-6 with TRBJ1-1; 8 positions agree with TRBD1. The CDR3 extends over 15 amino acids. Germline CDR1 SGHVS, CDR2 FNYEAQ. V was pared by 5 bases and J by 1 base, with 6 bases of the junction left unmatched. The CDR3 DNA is TGTGCCAGCAGCCCCAGACAGGGGCCGAACACTGAAGCTTTCTTT. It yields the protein CASSPRQGPNTEAFF.

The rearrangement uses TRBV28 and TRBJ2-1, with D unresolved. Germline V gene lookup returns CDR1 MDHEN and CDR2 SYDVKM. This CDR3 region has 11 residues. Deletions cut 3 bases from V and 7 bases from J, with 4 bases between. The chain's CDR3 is CASSFTNEQFF. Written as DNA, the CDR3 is TGTGCCAGCAGTTTCACTAATGAGCAGTTCTTC.

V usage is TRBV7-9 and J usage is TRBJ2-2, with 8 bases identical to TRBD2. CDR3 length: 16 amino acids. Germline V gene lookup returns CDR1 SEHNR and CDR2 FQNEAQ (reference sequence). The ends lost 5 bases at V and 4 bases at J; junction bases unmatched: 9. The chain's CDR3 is CASSPLGGEITGELFF. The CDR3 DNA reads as TGTGCCAGCAGCCCCCTCGGGGGGGAGATCACCGGGGAGCTGTTTTTT.